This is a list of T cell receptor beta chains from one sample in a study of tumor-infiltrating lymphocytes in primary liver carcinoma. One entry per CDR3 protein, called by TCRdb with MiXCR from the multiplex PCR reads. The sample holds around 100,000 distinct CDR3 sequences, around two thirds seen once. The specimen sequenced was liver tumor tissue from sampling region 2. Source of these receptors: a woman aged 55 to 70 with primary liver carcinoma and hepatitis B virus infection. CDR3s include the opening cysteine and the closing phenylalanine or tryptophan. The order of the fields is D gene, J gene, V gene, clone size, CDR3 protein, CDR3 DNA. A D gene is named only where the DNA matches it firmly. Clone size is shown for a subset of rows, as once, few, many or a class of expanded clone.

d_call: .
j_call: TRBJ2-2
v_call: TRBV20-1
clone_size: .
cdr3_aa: CSARVGGNTGELFF
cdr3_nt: TGCAGTGCTAGAGTCGGCGGGAACACCGGGGAGCTGTTTTTT

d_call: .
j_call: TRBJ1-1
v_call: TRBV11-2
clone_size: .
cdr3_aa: CASSLVTTHYMNTEAFF
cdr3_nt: TGTGCCAGCAGCTTAGTGACCACACACTACATGAACACTGAAGCTTTCTTT

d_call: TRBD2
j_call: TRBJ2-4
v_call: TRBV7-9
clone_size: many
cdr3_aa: CASSPGRGKLAKNIQYF
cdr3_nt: TGTGCCAGCAGCCCCGGGCGGGGGAAGCTAGCCAAAAACATTCAGTACTTC

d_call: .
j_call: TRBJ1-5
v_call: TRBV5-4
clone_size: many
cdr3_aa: CASSTDRDQPQHF
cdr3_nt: TGTGCCAGCAGCACTGACAGAGATCAGCCCCAGCATTTT

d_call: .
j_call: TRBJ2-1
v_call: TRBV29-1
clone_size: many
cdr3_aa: CSVDTPHREQFF
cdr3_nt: TGCAGCGTTGATACGCCTCATAGGGAGCAGTTCTTC

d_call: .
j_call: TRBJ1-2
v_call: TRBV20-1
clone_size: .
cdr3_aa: CSATIGYGYTF
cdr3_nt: TGCAGTGCTACAATCGGCTATGGGTACACCTTC

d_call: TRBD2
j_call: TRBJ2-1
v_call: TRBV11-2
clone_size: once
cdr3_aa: CAITVASGSGPPYYEQFF
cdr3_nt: TGTGCCATCACGGTGGCTAGCGGGAGCGGGCCCCCCTACTATGAGCAGTTCTTC

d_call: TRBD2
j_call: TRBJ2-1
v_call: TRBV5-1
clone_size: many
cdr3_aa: CASSLPGLAKSSYNEQFF
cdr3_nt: TGCGCCAGCAGCTTACCGGGACTAGCGAAAAGCTCCTACAATGAGCAGTTCTTC

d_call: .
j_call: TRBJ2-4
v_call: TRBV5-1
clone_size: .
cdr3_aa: CACSFPDGKNIQYF
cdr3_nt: TGCGCCTGCAGCTTCCCAGACGGCAAAAACATTCAGTACTTC

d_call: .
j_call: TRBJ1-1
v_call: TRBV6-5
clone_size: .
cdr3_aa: CASSRDINTGAFF
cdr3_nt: TGTGCCAGCAGTCGGGACATCAATACTGGAGCTTTCTTT

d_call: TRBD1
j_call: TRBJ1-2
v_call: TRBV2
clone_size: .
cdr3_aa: CASSGPGQAENYGYTF
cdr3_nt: TGTGCCAGCAGCGGGCCAGGACAGGCCGAAAACTATGGCTACACCTTC

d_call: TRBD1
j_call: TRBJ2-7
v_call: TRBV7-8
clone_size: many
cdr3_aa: CASSEQGVNHEQYF
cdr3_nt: TGTGCCAGCAGTGAGCAGGGGGTCAACCACGAGCAGTACTTC

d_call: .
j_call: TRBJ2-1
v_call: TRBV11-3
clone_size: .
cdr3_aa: CAISQGSNNEQFF
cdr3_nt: TGTGCCATCAGCCAGGGTTCTAACAATGAGCAGTTCTTC

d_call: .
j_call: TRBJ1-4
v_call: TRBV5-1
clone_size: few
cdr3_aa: CASGLEGAWEKLFF
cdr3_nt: TGCGCCAGCGGCTTGGAAGGGGCCTGGGAAAAACTGTTTTTT

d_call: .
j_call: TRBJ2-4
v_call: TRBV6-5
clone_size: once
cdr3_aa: CASNYNAQGSQYF
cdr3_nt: TGTGCCAGCAATTACAATGCACAGGGTTCTCAGTACTTC

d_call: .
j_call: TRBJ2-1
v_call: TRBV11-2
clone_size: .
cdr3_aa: CASSLGRDTQPKQFF
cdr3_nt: TGTGCAAGCAGCTTAGGCAGGGACACACAACCTAAGCAGTTCTTC

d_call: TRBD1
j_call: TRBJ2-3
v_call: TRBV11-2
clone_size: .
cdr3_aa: CASGLAGQAIKDTQNF
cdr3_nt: TGTGCCAGCGGCTTAGCCGGACAGGCGATCAAAGATACGCAGAATTTT

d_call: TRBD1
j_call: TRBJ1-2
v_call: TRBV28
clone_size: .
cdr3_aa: CASQGGIENYGYTF
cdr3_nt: TGTGCCAGCCAGGGGGGAATAGAAAACTATGGCTACACCTTC

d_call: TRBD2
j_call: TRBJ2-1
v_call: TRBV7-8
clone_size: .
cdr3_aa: CASSIRIAGGKYVIDEQFF
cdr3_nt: TGTGCCAGCAGCATCCGAATAGCGGGAGGGAAGTATGTCATCGATGAGCAGTTCTTC

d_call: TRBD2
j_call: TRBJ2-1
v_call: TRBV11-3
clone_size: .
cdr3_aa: CVSSSRLALEQFF
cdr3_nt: TGTGTAAGCAGCTCACGACTAGCGCTTGAGCAGTTCTTC

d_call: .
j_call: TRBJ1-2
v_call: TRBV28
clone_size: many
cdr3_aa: CASSRQPNGYTF
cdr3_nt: TGTGCCAGCAGTCGACAGCCAAATGGCTACACCTTC

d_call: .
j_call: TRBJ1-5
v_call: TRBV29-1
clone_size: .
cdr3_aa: CSVGPGEDRPQHF
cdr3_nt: TGCAGCGTTGGCCCGGGGGAGGATCGGCCCCAACATTTT

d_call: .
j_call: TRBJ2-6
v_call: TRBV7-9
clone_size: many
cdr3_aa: CASSLHGVGANVLTF
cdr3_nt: TGTGCCAGCAGCTTACATGGGGTTGGGGCCAACGTCCTGACTTTC

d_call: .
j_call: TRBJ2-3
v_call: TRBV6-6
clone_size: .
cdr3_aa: CAISLDGNQPQYF
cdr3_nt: TGTGCCATCAGTTTAGACGGAAATCAGCCCCAGTATTTT

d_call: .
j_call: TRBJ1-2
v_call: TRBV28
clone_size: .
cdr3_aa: CASSAGGARGYGCTF
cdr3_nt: .

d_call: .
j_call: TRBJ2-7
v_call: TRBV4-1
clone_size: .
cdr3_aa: CASSQDGGRRDEQYF
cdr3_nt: TGTGCCAGCAGCCAAGACGGCGGGCGGCGCGACGAGCAGTACTTC

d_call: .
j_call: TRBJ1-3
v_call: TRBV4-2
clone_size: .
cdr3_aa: CATILGESHGNTMYF
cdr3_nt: TGTGCCACCATCCTGGGGGAATCGCATGGAAACACCATGTATTTT

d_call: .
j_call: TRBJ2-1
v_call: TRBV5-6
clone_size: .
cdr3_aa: CASSLRDSLLSSYNEQFF
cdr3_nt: TGTGCCAGCAGCCTACGGGACTCTCTATTAAGCTCCTACAATGAGCAGTTCTTC

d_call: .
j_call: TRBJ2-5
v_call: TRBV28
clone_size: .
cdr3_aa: CASSRQTLKETQYF
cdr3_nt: TGTGCCAGCAGCCGTCAGACACTCAAGGAGACCCAGTACTTC

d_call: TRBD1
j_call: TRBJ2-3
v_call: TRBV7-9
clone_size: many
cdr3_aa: CASSLQVRTGATDTQYF
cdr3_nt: TGTGCCAGCAGCTTACAAGTTAGGACAGGGGCAACAGATACGCAGTATTTT

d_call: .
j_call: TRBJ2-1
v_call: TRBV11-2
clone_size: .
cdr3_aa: CANSLRGISTNEQFF
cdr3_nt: TGTGCCAACAGCTTGAGGGGGATTTCCACCAATGAGCAGTTCTTC

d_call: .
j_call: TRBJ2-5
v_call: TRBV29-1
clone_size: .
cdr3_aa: CSTFGVTSQETQYF
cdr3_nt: TGCAGCACCTTTGGAGTGACGTCCCAAGAGACCCAGTACTTC

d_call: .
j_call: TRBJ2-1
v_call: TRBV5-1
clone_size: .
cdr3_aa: CASQVGSYNEQFF
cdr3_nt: TGCGCCAGTCAAGTGGGCTCCTACAATGAGCAGTTCTTC

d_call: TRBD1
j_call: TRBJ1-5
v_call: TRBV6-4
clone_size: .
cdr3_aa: CASRLNRGRRQSQHF
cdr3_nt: TGTGCCAGCAGACTTAACAGGGGGCGCCGACAGTCCCAGCATTTT

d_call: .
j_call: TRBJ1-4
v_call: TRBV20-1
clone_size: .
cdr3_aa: CSARGTTAEKLFF
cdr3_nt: TGCAGTGCTAGAGGGACCACAGCAGAAAAACTGTTTTTT

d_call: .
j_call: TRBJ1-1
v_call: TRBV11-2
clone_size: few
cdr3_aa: CASTLTVGDMTEAFF
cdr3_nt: TGTGCCAGCACCTTGACCGTCGGGGATATGACTGAAGCTTTCTTT

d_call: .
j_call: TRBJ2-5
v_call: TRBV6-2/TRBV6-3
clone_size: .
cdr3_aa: CASSYSTAFGSLETQYF
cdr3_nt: TGCGCCAGCAGTTACTCGACTGCTTTCGGGAGTTTGGAGACCCAGTACTTC

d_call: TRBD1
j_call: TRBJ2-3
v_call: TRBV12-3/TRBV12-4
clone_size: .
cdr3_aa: CASRWTGPADTHYF
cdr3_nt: TGTGCCAGCAGATGGACAGGTCCAGCAGATACGCACTATTTT

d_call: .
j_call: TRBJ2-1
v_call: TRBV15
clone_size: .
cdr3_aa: CATGSGDTNNEQFF
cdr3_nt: TGTGCCACGGGGTCCGGGGATACGAACAATGAGCAGTTCTTC

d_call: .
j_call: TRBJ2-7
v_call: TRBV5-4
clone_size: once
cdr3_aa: CASSVGQWGYEQYF
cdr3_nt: TGTGCCAGCAGCGTTGGTCAGTGGGGTTACGAGCAGTACTTC

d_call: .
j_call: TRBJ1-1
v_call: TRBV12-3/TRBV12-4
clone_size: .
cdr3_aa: CASIQNGVNNEAFF
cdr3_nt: TGTGCCAGCATTCAGAACGGGGTGAACAATGAGGCTTTCTTT

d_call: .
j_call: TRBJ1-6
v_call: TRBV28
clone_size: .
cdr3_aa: CASRGDGSPLHF
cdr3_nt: TGTGCCAGCAGGGGGGACGGTTCACCCCTCCACTTT

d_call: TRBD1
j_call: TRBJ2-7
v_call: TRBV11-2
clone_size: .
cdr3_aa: CASNGMTGALLSYEQDF
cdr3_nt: TGTGCCAGCAACGGTATGACAGGGGCCCTTCTCTCCTACGAGCAGGACTTC

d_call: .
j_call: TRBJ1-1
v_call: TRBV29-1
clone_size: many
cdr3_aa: CSVHSGAITEAFF
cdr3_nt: TGCAGCGTTCATTCGGGGGCTATCACTGAAGCTTTCTTT

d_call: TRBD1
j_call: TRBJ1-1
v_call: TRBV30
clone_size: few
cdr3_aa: CAWESPLRTGRLTEAFF
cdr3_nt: TGTGCCTGGGAATCACCACTAAGGACAGGGCGACTTACTGAAGCTTTCTTT

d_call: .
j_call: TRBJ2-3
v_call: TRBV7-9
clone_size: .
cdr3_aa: CASSFYRGHQADTQYF
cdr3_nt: TGTGCCAGCAGTTTCTACCGAGGCCACCAGGCAGATACGCAGTATTTT

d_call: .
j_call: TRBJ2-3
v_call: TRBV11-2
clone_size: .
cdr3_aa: CASSFDRSCTDTQYF
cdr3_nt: TGTGCCAGCAGCTTCGACAGGTCATGCACAGATACGCAGTATTTT

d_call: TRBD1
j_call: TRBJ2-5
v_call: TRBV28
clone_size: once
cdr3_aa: CASSLYNRGETQYF
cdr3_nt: TGTGCCAGCAGTTTATATAACAGGGGAGAGACCCAGTACTTC

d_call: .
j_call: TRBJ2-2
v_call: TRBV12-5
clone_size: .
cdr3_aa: CTSGLGTGTGELFF
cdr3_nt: TGTACTAGCGGTTTGGGGACAGGGACCGGGGAGCTGTTTTTT

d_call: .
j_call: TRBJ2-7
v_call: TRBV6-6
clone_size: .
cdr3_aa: CASWEAVGREQYF
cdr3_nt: TGTGCTAGCTGGGAAGCAGTAGGTAGGGAGCAGTACTTC

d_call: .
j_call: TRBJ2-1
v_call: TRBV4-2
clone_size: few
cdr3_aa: CANSQGDSGVYNEQSF
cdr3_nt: TGTGCCAACAGCCAAGGGGACAGCGGGGTTTACAATGAGCAGTCCTTC

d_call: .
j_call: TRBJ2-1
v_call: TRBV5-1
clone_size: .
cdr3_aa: CASSLGSSYNEQLF
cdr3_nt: TGCGCCAGCAGCTTGGGGAGCTCCTACAATGAGCAGCTCTTC

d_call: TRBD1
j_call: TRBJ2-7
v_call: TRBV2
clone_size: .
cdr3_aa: CASSVTVNPTGGTYEQYF
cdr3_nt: TGTGCCAGCAGTGTCACCGTCAACCCAACAGGGGGGACCTACGAGCAGTACTTC

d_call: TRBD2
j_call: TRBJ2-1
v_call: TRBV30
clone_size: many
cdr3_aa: CAWSLHLLAGASSYNEQFF
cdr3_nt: TGTGCCTGGAGTTTGCACCTACTAGCGGGAGCTAGCTCCTACAATGAGCAGTTCTTC

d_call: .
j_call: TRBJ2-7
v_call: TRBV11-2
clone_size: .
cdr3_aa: CTSNLGFYEQYF
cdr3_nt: TGTACCAGCAACTTAGGTTTCTACGAGCAGTACTTT

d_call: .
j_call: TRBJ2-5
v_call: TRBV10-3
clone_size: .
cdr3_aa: CATEKRGDGETQYF
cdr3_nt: TGTGCCACGGAGAAGAGAGGGGATGGGGAGACCCAGTACTTC